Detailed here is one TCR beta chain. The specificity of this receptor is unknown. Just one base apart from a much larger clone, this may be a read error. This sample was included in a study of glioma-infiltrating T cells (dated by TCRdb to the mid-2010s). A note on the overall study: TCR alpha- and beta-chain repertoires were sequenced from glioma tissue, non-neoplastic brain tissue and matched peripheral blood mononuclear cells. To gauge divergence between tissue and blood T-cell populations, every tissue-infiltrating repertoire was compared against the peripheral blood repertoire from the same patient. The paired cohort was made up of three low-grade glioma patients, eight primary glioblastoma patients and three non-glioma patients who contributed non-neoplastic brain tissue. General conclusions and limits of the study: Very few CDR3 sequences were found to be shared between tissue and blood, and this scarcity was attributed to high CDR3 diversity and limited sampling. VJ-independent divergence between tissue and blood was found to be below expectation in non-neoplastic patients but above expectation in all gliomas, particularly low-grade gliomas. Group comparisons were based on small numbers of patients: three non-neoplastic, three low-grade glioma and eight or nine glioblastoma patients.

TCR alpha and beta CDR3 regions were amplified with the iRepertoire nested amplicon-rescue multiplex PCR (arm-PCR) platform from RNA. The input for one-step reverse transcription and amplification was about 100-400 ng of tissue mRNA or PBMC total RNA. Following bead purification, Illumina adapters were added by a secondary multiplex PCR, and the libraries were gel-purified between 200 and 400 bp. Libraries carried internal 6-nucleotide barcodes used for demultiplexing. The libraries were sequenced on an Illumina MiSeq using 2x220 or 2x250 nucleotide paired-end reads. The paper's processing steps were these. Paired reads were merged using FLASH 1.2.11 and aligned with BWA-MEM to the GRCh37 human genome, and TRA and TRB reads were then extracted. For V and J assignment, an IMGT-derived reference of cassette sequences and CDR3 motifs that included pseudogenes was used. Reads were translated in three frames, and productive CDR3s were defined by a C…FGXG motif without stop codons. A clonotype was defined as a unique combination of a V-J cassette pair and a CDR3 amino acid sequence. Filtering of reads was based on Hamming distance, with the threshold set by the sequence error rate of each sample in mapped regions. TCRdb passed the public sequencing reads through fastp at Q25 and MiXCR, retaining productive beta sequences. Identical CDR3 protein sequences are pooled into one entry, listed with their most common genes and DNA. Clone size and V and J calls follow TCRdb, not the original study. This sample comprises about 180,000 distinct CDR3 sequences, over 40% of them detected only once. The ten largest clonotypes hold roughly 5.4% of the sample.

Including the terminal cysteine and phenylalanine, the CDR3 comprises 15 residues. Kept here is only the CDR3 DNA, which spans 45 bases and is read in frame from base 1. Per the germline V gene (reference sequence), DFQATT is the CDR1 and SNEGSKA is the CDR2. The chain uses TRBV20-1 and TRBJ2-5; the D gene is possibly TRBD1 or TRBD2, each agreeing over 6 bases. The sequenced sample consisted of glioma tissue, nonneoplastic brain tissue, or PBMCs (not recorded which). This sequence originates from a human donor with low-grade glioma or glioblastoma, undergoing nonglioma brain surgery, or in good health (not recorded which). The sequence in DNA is TGCAGTGCTAGAGAACAGGGAGGATATTTGGAGACCCATTACTTC. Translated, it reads CSAREQGGYLETHYF.